What follows describes a single TCR beta chain. CDR1 and CDR2 from the germline V gene are SEHNR and FQNEAQ (reference sequence). CDR3 length equals 14 residues. Trimming stripped 5 bases from V and 3 bases from J, with 12 bases between. This sample was taken from a study of cytomegalovirus exposure and HLA in healthy donors. Looking at the study overall: In a later analysis, it was reported that the 90 to 150 validation repertoires had been produced on the same platform as the roughly 700 repertoires belonging to the first cohort.

The assay was immunoSEQ multiplex PCR, and TCRdb's table has in-frame clones only and misses some. The sample lists 200,000 to 250,000 clones, 75% to 90% occurring once. The material sequenced was PBMCs. The TCR sequence derives from a woman aged 18-30 years in good health and CMV-seronegative. The V and J genes are TRBV7-9 and TRBJ2-3, with unresolved D. CDR3 sequence reads: CASSNTRPTDTQYF. The DNA of the CDR3 is TGTGCCAGCAGCAATACCCGACCTACAGATACGCAGTATTTT.